This TCR beta chain was sequenced in a study of blood T cell repertoires in COVID-19. Overall study context: Italy, Spain and the United States were the sources of the convalescent and acute COVID-19 samples. The analysed material was cDNA or gDNA that came from T cells, B-cell-depleted T cells, or PBMCs.

Per the original data handling: Scientists estimated how many nucleated cells there were by amplifying reference gene primers. Sequencing used immunoSEQ multiplex PCR; TCRdb keeps in-frame clones, though not all of them. V, J and clone size are those of that table, while D and trimming were read from the DNA. This sample has about 350,000 clones, with approximately 89% found just once. Trimming removed 6 bases from V and 6 bases from J, with 12 bases in between. The CDR3 is 12 amino acids. Seattle enrolled patients during active infection and tracked them longitudinally. This clone occurred once. V and J are TRBV12-3 or TRBV12-4 and TRBJ2-7, with a tentative D call TRBD2 (5 bases). The sequence was collected from a woman between 55 and 75 years old with COVID-19, enrolled during active disease. The sequenced sample consisted of peripheral blood. CDR3 protein: CASSLAGFEQYF. The CDR3 coding sequence is TGTGCCAGCAGCCTCGCGGGCTTCGAGCAGTACTTC.